This T cell receptor (beta chain) was captured in a study of blood T cell repertoires in COVID-19. As for the study in general: Researchers got acute and convalescent COVID-19 samples from the United States, Italy and Spain. T cells, B-cell-depleted T cells, or PBMCs provided the cDNA or gDNA that served as material.

Original handling: Cell counts per sample came from amplifying reference gene primers. Data came from immunoSEQ multiplex PCR; TCRdb stores just in-frame clones and leaves some out. V and J calls and clone size are given by that table; D and trimming were obtained from the DNA. The sample carries 97,000 or so clones, roughly 87% recorded once. This CDR3 has 16 amino acids. V dropped 4 bases and J dropped 2; count of bases not matched to a gene: 7. The germline V gene encodes CDR1 MNHEY and CDR2 SVGAGI. The sequenced material came from peripheral blood. The rearrangement links TRBV6-5 to TRBJ1-1; 10 bases map to TRBD1. The origin of this receptor is an elderly man with acute or convalescent COVID-19. The CDR3 protein is CASSSIRTGGNTEAFF. The CDR3, as DNA: TGTGCCAGCAGTTCCATACGGACAGGGGGAAACACTGAAGCTTTCTTT.